These 27 T cell receptor beta chains were sequenced from one sample in a study of cytomegalovirus exposure and HLA in healthy donors. PCR employed 60 Vbeta and 13 Jbeta primers. This table comes from immunoSEQ multiplex PCR, and its TCRdb copy is limited to in-frame clones, with some not included. Of some 200,000 clones listed, roughly 80% are singletons. The material sequenced was PBMCs. The receptor source for this set is a man aged 35 to 55 in good health and CMV-seropositive.

The chain links TRBV2 to TRBJ1-6; D is unclear. Trimming cost V 11 bases and J 7 bases, with 15 bases left between them. In germline, CDR1 is SNHLY, CDR2 FYNNEI. CDR3 length: 13 residues. CDR3 sequence: CAAHGEENSPLHF. In DNA form, the CDR3 reads TGTGCCGCCCATGGGGAGGAAAATTCACCCCTCCACTTT.

The rearrangement links TRBV7-2 to TRBJ2-7; TRBD2 matches at 9 bases. Germline CDR1 and CDR2: SGHTA and FQGNSA. J gave up 5 bases and V 5 bases, and 16 bases lay outside the gene matches. This CDR3 spans 17 amino acids. CDR3 sequence: CASSPTGRGGSLNEQYF. The CDR3 bases are TGTGCCAGCAGCCCGACCGGGCGGGGGGGCTCCTTAAACGAGCAGTACTTC.

V gene TRBV5-1 combines with J gene TRBJ2-1; 12 bases agree with TRBD2. Germline V gene data show CDR1 as SGHRS and CDR2 as YFSETQ. This CDR3 has 18 residues. Trimming removed 0 bases from V and 1 base from J; junction bases left unmatched: 5. The CDR3 bases are TGCGCCAGCAGCTTGGGGCTAGCGGGGGGGCGTTCCTACAATGAGCAGTTCTTC. It translates to CASSLGLAGGRSYNEQFF.

This sequence joins TRBV4-2 and TRBJ2-1; TRBD2 aligns across 11 bases. The CDR3 length is 15 residues. CDR1 and CDR2 (germline): LGHNA, YNFKEQ. The V segment lost 1 base and the J segment 5 bases; nucleotides outside the gene matches: 1. CDR3 bases: TGTGCCAGCAGCCAAGGACTAGCGGGGAACAATGAGCAGTTCTTC. Protein: CASSQGLAGNNEQFF.

The J gene is TRBJ2-3, the V gene TRBV7-6, with no clear D. The CDR3 is made up of 13 amino acids. The ends were cut back, 2 bases at V and 5 bases at J, with 8 bases in the middle. The germline V gene has CDR1 SGHVS and CDR2 FNYEAQ. CDR3 coding DNA: TGTGCCAGCAGCTTACTGCTCGGAGATACGCAGTATTTT. Its protein is CASSLLLGDTQYF.

The V call is TRBV30, the J call TRBJ1-2, with 9 bases aligning to TRBD1. Losses at the gene ends were 5 bases for V and 3 bases for J; bases not matched to a gene: 4. The CDR3 extends over 13 amino acids. CDR1 is GTSNPN, CDR2 SVGIG, per germline (reference sequence). CDR3 loop: CAWSRDRDYGYTF. CDR3 nucleotides: TGTGCCTGGTCTCGGGACAGGGACTATGGCTACACCTTC.

This sequence joins TRBV9 and TRBJ2-5; D unclear. Trimming cost V 0 bases and J 2 bases, with 8 bases left between them. This CDR3 spans 14 amino acids. Per the germline V gene, CDR1 is SGDLS and CDR2 is YYNGEE. CDR3 region: CASSVGAEQETQYF. In DNA form, the CDR3 reads TGTGCCAGCAGCGTAGGGGCAGAACAAGAGACCCAGTACTTC.

The V gene is TRBV18, the J gene TRBJ2-7; 10 bases are a match to TRBD1. The CDR3 contains 15 residues. V lost 4 bases to trimming and J lost 5 bases; unmatched junction nucleotides: 8. Germline CDR1 KGHSH, CDR2 LQKENI. The CDR3 loop is CASSRDRQGANEQYF. The CDR3 DNA reads as TGTGCCAGCTCACGTGATCGACAGGGGGCCAACGAGCAGTACTTC.

This clone was counted a single time. The chain has TRBV6-5 and TRBJ1-1; 8 nucleotides match TRBD1. The CDR3 has 13 residues. V lost 3 bases and J lost 4; bases outside the gene matches: 1. CDR1 and CDR2 from the germline V gene are MNHEY and SVGAGI. CDR3 residues: CASSYTGGTEAFF. The CDR3 nucleotides read TGTGCCAGCAGTTATACAGGGGGCACTGAAGCTTTCTTT.

V gene TRBV5-1 combines with J gene TRBJ2-7; possibly TRBD2 for D (7 bases). The CDR3 is 16 residues long. Germline CDR1 reads SGHRS; CDR2 reads YFSETQ. Trimming shortened V by 1 base and J by 2 bases, and 16 bases separated the two germline ends. The CDR3 loop reads CASSLRGRGRPYEQYF. The CDR3 region has the DNA TGCGCCAGCAGCTTGAGGGGGAGGGGTCGACCCTACGAGCAGTACTTC.

This clone was seen just once. This rearrangement joins TRBV28 to TRBJ2-2; TRBD1 matches 8 bases. CDR1 and CDR2 (germline): MDHEN, SYDVKM. CDR3 length: 16 residues. V gave up 2 bases and J gave up 4 bases; unmatched junction bases: 6. The CDR3 sequence: CASSLNRGASTGELFF. The CDR3 DNA sequence: TGTGCCAGCAGTTTAAACAGGGGGGCGAGCACCGGGGAGCTGTTTTTT.

Note on this clone: At one end the junction does not follow the germline gene, possibly because of a read error. V and J are TRBV4-2 and TRBJ2-7; D is uncertain. Germline CDR1 and CDR2: LGHNA and YNFKEQ. This CDR3 comprises 13 residues. The CDR3 coding sequence is TGTGCCAGCAGCCAAGCCAGCTCCTACGAGCGGTACTTC. Encoded protein: CASSQASSYERYF.

This clone was found a few times. This chain uses TRBV7-3 with TRBJ2-3, with TRBD2 identical over 12 bases. V gave up 4 bases and J gave up 6 bases; unmatched junction bases: 2. Germline CDR1 SGHTA, CDR2 FQGTGA. The CDR3 has 14 residues. The CDR3 here is CASSSSGGVDTQYF. The DNA of the CDR3 is TGTGCCAGCAGCTCTAGCGGGGGGGTGGATACGCAGTATTTT.

As for this clone: Germline is not matched at one junction end, which may reflect a read error. This sequence joins TRBV29-1 and TRBJ2-7, with D perhaps TRBD2 (6 bases). The CDR3 is 13 residues long. Germline CDR1 SQVTM, CDR2 ANQGSEA. In DNA form, the CDR3 reads TGCAGCGTTCTTCGGAACACGGACTACGGGCAGTACTTC. Protein: CSVLRNTDYGQYF.

V and J are TRBV5-6 and TRBJ2-7; the D gene is possibly TRBD1 (6 bases). Germline CDR1 is SGHDT and CDR2 is YYEEEE. Trimming stripped 5 bases from V and 3 bases from J, with 15 bases between. This CDR3 spans 14 amino acids. Here the CDR3 reads CASRVTGSSYEQYF. The DNA for the CDR3 is TGTGCCAGCAGGGTTACAGGGAGCAGCTACGAGCAGTACTTC.

This chain links TRBV4-3 with TRBJ2-6, with 7 bases fitting TRBD1. Per germline, CDR1 LGHNA and CDR2 YSLEER. The CDR3 is 16 residues long. The V gene end was trimmed by 3 bases and the J gene end by 2 bases; junction bases not matched to a gene: 4. This CDR3 reads CASSQGTGAGANVLTF. The CDR3 DNA sequence: TGCGCCAGCAGCCAGGGAACAGGGGCTGGGGCCAACGTCCTGACTTTC.

This clone came up a few times. The chain combines TRBV9 with TRBJ2-3; 11 positions match TRBD2. V lost 3 bases, J lost 0 bases, and 3 bases stayed unmatched. Germline V gives CDR1 SGDLS, CDR2 YYNGEE. The CDR3 is made up of 16 amino acids. In DNA, the CDR3 is TGTGCCAGCAGCGCGACTAGCGGGGCTAGCACAGATACGCAGTATTTT. Its protein is CASSATSGASTDTQYF. Complete variable domain (other parts from reference TRBV9 and TRBJ2-3): DSGVTQTPKHLITATGQRVTLRCSPRSGDLSVYWYQQSLDQGLQFLIQYYNGEERAKGNILERFSAQQFPDLHSELNLSSLELGDSALYFCASSATSGASTDTQYFGPGTRLTVL.

V is TRBV5-1 and J is TRBJ2-7, with 10 bases identical to TRBD2. This CDR3 region has 13 residues. The germline CDR1 and CDR2 sequences are SGHRS and YFSETQ. V lost 7 bases to trimming and J lost 6 bases; unmatched junction nucleotides: 7. The CDR3 spells CASGQAGGGEQYF. CDR3 DNA: TGCGCCAGCGGGCAAGCGGGGGGGGGCGAGCAGTACTTC.

The sample holds a few counts of this clone. The chain has TRBV6-4 and TRBJ2-3; 11 positions match TRBD2. The CDR3 loop spans 14 amino acids. The V segment lost 5 bases and the J segment 4 bases; nucleotides outside the gene matches: 2. From germline, CDR1 is MRHNA and CDR2 SNTAGT. DNA for the CDR3: TGTGCCAGCAGTCTTAGCGGGGGGGCAGATACGCAGTATTTT. Translating it yields CASSLSGGADTQYF.

J is TRBJ1-1 and V is TRBV19; TRBD1 is a possible D gene (6 bases). Germline CDR1 LNHDA, CDR2 SQIVND (reference sequence). This CDR3 has 13 amino acids. Between the trimmed V and J ends, which lost 6 bases and 4 bases, there was a span of 12 bases. The CDR3 nucleotides are TGTGCCAGTAGCCTGGGGGCGCGCACTGAAGCTTTCTTT. Protein: CASSLGARTEAFF.

J is TRBJ2-5 and V is TRBV7-2; TRBD2 aligns across 11 bases. Germline V gives CDR1 SGHTA, CDR2 FQGNSA. J lost 5 bases, V lost 6 bases, and 11 bases had no gene match. The CDR3 contains 16 residues. This CDR3 is CASSRYRLAGMETQYF. The CDR3 region has the DNA TGTGCCAGCAGTCGATACAGACTAGCGGGGATGGAGACCCAGTACTTC.

The chain combines TRBV11-2 with TRBJ1-2; no firm D call. V was trimmed by 5 bases and J by 1 base, leaving 11 bases between them. The CDR3 totals 14 residues. CDR1 is SGHAT, CDR2 FQNNGV, per germline. Written as DNA, the CDR3 is TGTGCCAGCAGCCTAAGTAGCGGTAACTATGGCTACACCTTC. Its protein product is CASSLSSGNYGYTF. Full variable domain (missing parts from reference TRBV11-2 and TRBJ1-2): EAGVAQSPRYKIIEKRQSVAFWCNPISGHATLYWYQQILGQGPKLLIQFQNNGVVDDSQLPKDRFSAERLKGVDSTLKIQPAKLEDSAVYLCASSLSSGNYGYTFGSGTRLTVV.

V gene TRBV5-1 combines with J gene TRBJ2-3, with TRBD1 matching over 10 bases. Germline V gives CDR1 SGHRS, CDR2 YFSETQ. This CDR3 contains 15 residues. The V and J ends lost 0 bases and 7 bases, in that order; junction bases with no gene match: 5. CDR3 amino acids: CASSLGGTGANTQYF. The CDR3 region has the DNA TGCGCCAGCAGCTTGGGGGGGACAGGGGCAAATACGCAGTATTTT. Full variable domain (remainder filled in from reference TRBV5-1 and TRBJ2-3): KAGVTQTPRYLIKTRGQQVTLSCSPISGHRSVSWYQQTPGQGLQFLFEYFSETQRNKGNFPGRFSGRQFSNSRSEMNVSTLELGDSALYLCASSLGGTGANTQYFGPGTRLTVL.

The rearrangement uses TRBV7-8 and TRBJ1-5, with TRBD1 as a possible D gene (6 bases). The V gene's germline CDR1 is SGHVS and CDR2 FQNEAQ. V lost 0 bases, J lost 2 bases, and 11 bases lay in between. CDR3 length: 16 amino acids. The CDR3 sequence: CASSLAGTNGNQPQHF. CDR3 nucleotides: TGTGCCAGCAGCTTAGCGGGGACAAACGGCAATCAGCCCCAGCATTTT.

The chain couples TRBV6-5 to TRBJ1-5; TRBD1 aligns across 7 bases. V was pared by 6 bases and J by 4 bases, with 3 bases of the junction left unmatched. The germline V gene has CDR1 MNHEY and CDR2 SVGAGI. The CDR3 is 13 residues long. This CDR3 reads CASSSTGNQPQHF. CDR3 nucleotide sequence: TGTGCCAGCAGCTCGACAGGGAATCAGCCCCAGCATTTT.

The chain is built from TRBV9 and TRBJ1-2; 7 bases match TRBD1. Germline V gene data show CDR1 as SGDLS and CDR2 as YYNGEE. The V segment lost 0 bases and the J segment 0 bases; nucleotides outside the gene matches: 5. This CDR3 is 16 amino acids long. The CDR3 sequence: CASSVDQGGSNYGYTF. Written as DNA, the CDR3 is TGTGCCAGCAGCGTAGATCAGGGGGGATCTAACTATGGCTACACCTTC.

V gene TRBV4-2 combines with J gene TRBJ1-6; 7 bases align to TRBD1. Trimming took 1 base from V and 0 from J; bases not matched to a gene: 12. Looked up from germline, CDR1 is LGHNA and CDR2 is YNFKEQ. CDR3 size: 20 residues. CDR3 amino acids: CASSQVTRTGTSSYNSPLHF. For the CDR3, the DNA is TGTGCCAGCAGCCAAGTCACTCGGACAGGCACGAGCTCCTATAATTCACCCCTCCACTTT.